The rows below give T cell receptor beta chains drawn from one sample of a study of T cell responses to AZD1222 COVID-19 vaccine. Repertoires were generated with immunoSEQ multiplex PCR, while TCRdb's copy carries only in-frame clones and drops some. The sample holds 100,000 to 150,000 clones, 75% to 95% seen once. This material consisted of peripheral blood, taken on day 0 of AZD1222 vaccination. The receptors come from an adult in good health. Each CDR3 is given with its conserved first and last residue. A D gene is named only where the DNA matches it firmly. Some rows mark clone size as missing; the rest say once, few, many or name a class of expanded clone.

j_call d_call v_call clone_size cdr3_nt cdr3_aa
TRBJ1-1 TRBD1 TRBV14 . TGTGCCAGCAGCCAAGATTTTCGGGACAGGGGATTGGACACTGAAGCTTTCTTT CASSQDFRDRGLDTEAFF
TRBJ2-2 TRBD1 TRBV18 . TGTGCCAGCTCACCCGGGACAGGCGTCCTTGGGGAGCTGTTTTTT CASSPGTGVLGELFF
TRBJ1-1 TRBD1 TRBV9 . TGTGCCAGCAGCGTTTCCGGGACAGGGAACACTGAAGCTTTCTTT CASSVSGTGNTEAFF
TRBJ1-2 TRBD1 TRBV7-8 . TGTGCCAGCAGCGGTCGGACAGGCTTCGGCTACACCTTC CASSGRTGFGYTF
TRBJ1-1 TRBD1 TRBV6-5 . TGTGCCAGCATTTCCGACAGGGGTGCCACTGAAGCTTTCTTT CASISDRGATEAFF
TRBJ1-4 . TRBV2 . TGTGCCAGCAGTTCTACAGGGTCCAGGGAAAAACTGTTTTTT CASSSTGSREKLFF
TRBJ2-7 . TRBV28 . TGTGCCAGCAGTTTTATCAGCCCCTACGAGCAGTACTTC CASSFISPYEQYF
TRBJ2-1 . TRBV6-4 . TGTGCCAGCAGTGACGGCGACGGGAATGAGCAGTTCTTC CASSDGDGNEQFF
TRBJ2-1 . TRBV19 . TGTGCCAGTAGTATCCGGACGCCTCTGGATGAGCAGTTCTTC CASSIRTPLDEQFF
TRBJ2-7 . TRBV19 . TGTGCCAGTAATTATCAGGGTGGGGAGCAGTACTTC CASNYQGGEQYF
TRBJ2-3 . TRBV24-1 few TGTGCCACCAGTGATTTCCGCCCTGAGCCGGAATCAGATACGCAGTATTTT CATSDFRPEPESDTQYF
TRBJ1-2 . TRBV9 . TGTGCCAGCAGCGTTGGTGGGGAGGGGCCCTACACCTTC CASSVGGEGPYTF
TRBJ1-1 . TRBV30 . TGTGCCTGGACGGTAGGAGTGGGGGGGAACACGGAAGCTTTCTTT CAWTVGVGGNTEAFF
TRBJ2-1 TRBD1 TRBV6-5 . TGTGCCAGCAGTTACGACTGGACAGGGGATAGGGGAGATGAGTTCTTC CASSYDWTGDRGDEFF
TRBJ2-4 . TRBV18 . TGTGCCAGCTCACCACCGCGAACACCGGGCCACAGGGGGGGAGCCAAAAACATTCAGTACTTC CASSPPRTPGHRGGAKNIQYF
TRBJ1-3 . TRBV5-1 . TGCGCCAGCAGCTTGGGTGGGACAAACTCTGGAAACACCATATATTTT CASSLGGTNSGNTIYF
TRBJ2-5 . TRBV7-8 . TGTGCCAGCAGCTCCCATGTCACAAAAGAGACCCAGTACTTC CASSSHVTKETQYF
TRBJ1-6 . TRBV25-1 . TGTGCCAGCAGTGGACACAGGTCAAGCTCCTATAATTCACCCCTCCACTTT CASSGHRSSSYNSPLHF
TRBJ1-1 . TRBV29-1 . TGCAGCGCCACTGTCGGGGCGACTGAAGCTTTCTTT CSATVGATEAFF
TRBJ2-3 . TRBV5-1 . TGCGCCAGCAGCTTGGGTTTGGGCGACACTACCGATACGCAGTATTTT CASSLGLGDTTDTQYF